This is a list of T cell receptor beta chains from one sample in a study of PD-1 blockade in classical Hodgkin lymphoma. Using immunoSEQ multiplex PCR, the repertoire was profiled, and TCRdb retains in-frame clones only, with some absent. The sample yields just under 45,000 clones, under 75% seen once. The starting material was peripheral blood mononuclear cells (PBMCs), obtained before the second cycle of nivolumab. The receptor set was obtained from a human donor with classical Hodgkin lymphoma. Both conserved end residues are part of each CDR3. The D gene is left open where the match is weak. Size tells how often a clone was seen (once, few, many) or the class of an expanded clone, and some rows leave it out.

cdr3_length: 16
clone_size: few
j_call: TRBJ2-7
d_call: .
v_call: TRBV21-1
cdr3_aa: CASSKARDQGSYEQYF
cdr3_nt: TGTGCCAGCAGCAAAGCGCGGGACCAGGGATCCTACGAGCAGTACTTC

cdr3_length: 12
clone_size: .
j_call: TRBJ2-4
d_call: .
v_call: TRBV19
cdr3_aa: CASGVDKNIQYF
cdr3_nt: TGTGCCTCCGGGGTGGACAAAAACATTCAGTACTTC

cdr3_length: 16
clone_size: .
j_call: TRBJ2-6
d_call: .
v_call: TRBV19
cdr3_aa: CASRGTGRYGANVLTF
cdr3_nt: TGTGCCAGTAGGGGGACTGGGAGGTATGGGGCCAACGTCCTGACTTTC

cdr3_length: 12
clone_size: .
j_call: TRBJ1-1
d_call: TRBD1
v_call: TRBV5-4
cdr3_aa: CASSGGQEKAFF
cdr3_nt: TGTGCCAGCAGCGGGGGACAGGAGAAAGCTTTCTTT

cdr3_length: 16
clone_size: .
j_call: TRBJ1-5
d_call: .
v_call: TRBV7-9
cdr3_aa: CASSQDRATAYQPQHF
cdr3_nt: TGCGCCAGCAGCCAAGATCGGGCAACGGCGTACCAGCCCCAGCATTTT

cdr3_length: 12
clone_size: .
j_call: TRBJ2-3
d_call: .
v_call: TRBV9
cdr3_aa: CASSVGADTQYF
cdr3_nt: TGTGCCAGCAGCGTAGGCGCAGATACGCAGTATTTT

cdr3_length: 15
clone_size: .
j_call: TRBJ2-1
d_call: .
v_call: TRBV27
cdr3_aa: CASRSLRGYYNEQFF
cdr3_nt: TGTGCCAGCAGGTCGCTTAGGGGCTACTACAATGAGCAGTTCTTC

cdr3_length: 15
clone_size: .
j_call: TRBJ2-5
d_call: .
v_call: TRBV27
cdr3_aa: CASSPTLLGQETQYF
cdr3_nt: TGTGCCAGCAGTCCGACTCTCTTAGGCCAAGAGACCCAGTACTTC

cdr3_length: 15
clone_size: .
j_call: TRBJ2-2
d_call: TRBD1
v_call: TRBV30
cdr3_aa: CAWGTGTGRAGELFF
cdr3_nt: TGTGCCTGGGGAACCGGGACAGGACGGGCCGGGGAGCTGTTTTTT

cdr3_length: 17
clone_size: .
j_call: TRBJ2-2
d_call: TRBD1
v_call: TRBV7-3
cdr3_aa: CASSTQSGGSGTGELFF
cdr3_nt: TGTGCCAGCAGCACTCAATCAGGGGGCTCTGGCACCGGGGAGCTGTTTTTT

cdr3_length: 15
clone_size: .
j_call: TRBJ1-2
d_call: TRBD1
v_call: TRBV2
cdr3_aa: CASSGYRGADYGYTF
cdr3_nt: TGTGCCAGCAGCGGATACAGGGGTGCCGACTATGGCTACACCTTC

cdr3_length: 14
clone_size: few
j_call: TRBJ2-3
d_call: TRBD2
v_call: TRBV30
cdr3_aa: CAWSVSGSTDTQYF
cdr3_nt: TGTGCCTGGAGTGTTAGCGGGAGCACAGATACGCAGTATTTT

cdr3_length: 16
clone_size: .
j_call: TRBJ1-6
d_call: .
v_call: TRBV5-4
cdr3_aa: CASSLGGQGRSSPLHF
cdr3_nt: TGTGCCAGCAGCTTGGGAGGGCAGGGTAGAAGCTCACCCCTCCACTTT

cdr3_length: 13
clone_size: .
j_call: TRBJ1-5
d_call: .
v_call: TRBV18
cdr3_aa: CASSPNQNQPQHF
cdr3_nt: TGTGCCAGCTCACCGAATCAAAATCAGCCCCAGCATTTT

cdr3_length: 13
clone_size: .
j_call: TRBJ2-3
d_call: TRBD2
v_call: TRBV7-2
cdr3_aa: CARAGVGTDTQYF
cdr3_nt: TGTGCCAGAGCGGGAGTGGGCACAGATACGCAGTATTTT

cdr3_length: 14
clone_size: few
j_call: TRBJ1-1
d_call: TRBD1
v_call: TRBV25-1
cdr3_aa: CASGTGMSNTEAFF
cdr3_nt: TGTGCCAGTGGGACAGGGATGTCGAACACTGAAGCTTTCTTT

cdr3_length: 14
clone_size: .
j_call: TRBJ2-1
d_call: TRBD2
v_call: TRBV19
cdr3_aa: CASNSGGLYNEQFF
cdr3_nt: TGTGCCAGTAATAGCGGGGGCCTTTACAATGAGCAGTTCTTC

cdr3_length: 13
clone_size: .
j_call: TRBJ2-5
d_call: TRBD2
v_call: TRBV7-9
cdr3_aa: CASSRPGGETQYF
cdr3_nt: TGTGCCAGCAGCCGCCCCGGGGGGGAGACCCAGTACTTC

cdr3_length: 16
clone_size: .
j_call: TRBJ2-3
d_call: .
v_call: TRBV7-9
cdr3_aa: CASSPTDSPGPDTQYF
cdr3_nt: TGTGCCAGCAGCCCCACAGATAGTCCGGGGCCAGATACGCAGTATTTT

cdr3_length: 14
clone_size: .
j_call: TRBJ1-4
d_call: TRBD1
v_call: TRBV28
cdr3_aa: CASSAGTGYEKLFF
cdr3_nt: TGTGCCAGCAGTGCCGGGACAGGGTATGAAAAACTGTTTTTT

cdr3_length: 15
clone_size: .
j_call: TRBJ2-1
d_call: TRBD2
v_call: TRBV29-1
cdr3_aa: CSVEQSGSAYNEQFF
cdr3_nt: TGCAGCGTCGAACAAAGCGGGAGCGCCTACAATGAGCAGTTCTTC

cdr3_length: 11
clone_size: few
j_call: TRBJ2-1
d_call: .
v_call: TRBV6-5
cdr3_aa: CASSYVDEQFF
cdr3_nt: TGTGCCAGCAGTTACGTTGATGAGCAGTTCTTC

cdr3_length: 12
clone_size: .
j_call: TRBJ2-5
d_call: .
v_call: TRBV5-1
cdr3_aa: CASSRNMETQYF
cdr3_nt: TGCGCCAGCAGTCGGAACATGGAGACCCAGTACTTC

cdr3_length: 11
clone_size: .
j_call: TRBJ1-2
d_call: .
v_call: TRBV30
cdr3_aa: CARRDGGSYTF
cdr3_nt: TGTGCCAGACGGGACGGAGGGAGCTACACCTTC

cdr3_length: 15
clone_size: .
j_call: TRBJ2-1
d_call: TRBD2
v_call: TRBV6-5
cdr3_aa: CASSSPASGGARQFF
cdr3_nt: TGTGCCAGCAGTTCCCCGGCTAGCGGGGGGGCCAGACAGTTCTTC

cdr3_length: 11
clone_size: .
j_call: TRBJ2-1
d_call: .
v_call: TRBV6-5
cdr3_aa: CASRWGTEQFF
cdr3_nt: TGTGCCAGCAGATGGGGGACAGAGCAGTTCTTC

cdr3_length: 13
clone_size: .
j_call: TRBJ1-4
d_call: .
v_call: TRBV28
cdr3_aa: CASSWGSQEKLFF
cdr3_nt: TGTGCCAGCAGTTGGGGGAGTCAGGAAAAACTGTTTTTT

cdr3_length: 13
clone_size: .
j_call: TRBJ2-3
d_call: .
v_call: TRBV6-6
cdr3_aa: CASNGRSTDTQYF
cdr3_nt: TGTGCCAGCAACGGCCGCAGCACAGATACGCAGTATTTT

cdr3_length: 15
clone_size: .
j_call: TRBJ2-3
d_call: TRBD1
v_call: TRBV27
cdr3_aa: CASSQTGEGTDTQYF
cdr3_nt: TGTGCCAGCAGTCAGACAGGGGAGGGCACAGATACGCAGTATTTT

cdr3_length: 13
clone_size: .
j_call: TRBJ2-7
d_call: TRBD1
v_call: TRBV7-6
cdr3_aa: CASSLGQNYEQYF
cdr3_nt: TGTGCCAGCAGCTTGGGACAGAATTACGAGCAGTACTTC

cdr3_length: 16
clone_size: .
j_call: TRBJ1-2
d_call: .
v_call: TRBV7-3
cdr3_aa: CASSPATGPSDRGYTF
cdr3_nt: TGTGCCAGCAGCCCGGCGACGGGCCCTTCCGACCGGGGCTACACCTTC

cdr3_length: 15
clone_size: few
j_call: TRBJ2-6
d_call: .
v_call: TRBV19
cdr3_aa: CASSINLSGANVLTF
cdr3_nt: TGTGCCAGTAGTATAAATCTCTCTGGGGCCAACGTCCTGACTTTC

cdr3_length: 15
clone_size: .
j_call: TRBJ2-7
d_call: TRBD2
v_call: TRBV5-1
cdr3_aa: CASSLVAGGSGEQYF
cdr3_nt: TGCGCCAGCAGCTTGGTAGCGGGAGGGTCGGGCGAGCAGTACTTC

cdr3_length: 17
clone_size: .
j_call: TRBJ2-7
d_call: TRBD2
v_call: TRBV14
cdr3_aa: CASSPFEAGGGLYEQYF
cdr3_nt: TGTGCCAGCAGCCCCTTCGAGGCGGGAGGAGGGCTCTACGAGCAGTACTTC

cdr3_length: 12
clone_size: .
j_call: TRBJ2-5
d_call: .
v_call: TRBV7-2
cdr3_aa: CASSLQGVTQYF
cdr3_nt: TGTGCCAGCAGCTTACAAGGAGTGACCCAGTACTTC

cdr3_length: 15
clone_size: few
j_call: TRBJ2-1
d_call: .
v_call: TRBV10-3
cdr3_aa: CAISRDGQGVNEQFF
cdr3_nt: TGTGCCATCAGCAGGGACGGACAAGGGGTCAATGAGCAGTTCTTC

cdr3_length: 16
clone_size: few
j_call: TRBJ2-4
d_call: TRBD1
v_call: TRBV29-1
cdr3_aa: CSVEAWDREVKNIQYF
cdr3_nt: TGCAGCGTTGAAGCTTGGGACAGGGAAGTCAAAAACATTCAGTACTTC

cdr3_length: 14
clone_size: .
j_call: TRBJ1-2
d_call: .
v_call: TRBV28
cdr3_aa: CASSLQGLDYGYTF
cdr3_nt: TGTGCCAGCAGTTTGCAAGGGTTGGACTATGGCTACACCTTC

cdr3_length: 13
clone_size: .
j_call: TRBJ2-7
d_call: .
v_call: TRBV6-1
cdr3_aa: CASSRQSSYEQYF
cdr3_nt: TGTGCCAGCAGCCGACAGAGCTCCTACGAGCAGTACTTC

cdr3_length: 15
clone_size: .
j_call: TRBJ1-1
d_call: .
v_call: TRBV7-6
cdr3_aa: CASSLGASGNTEAFF
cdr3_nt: TGTGCCAGCAGCTTAGGAGCGTCGGGGAACACTGAAGCTTTCTTT

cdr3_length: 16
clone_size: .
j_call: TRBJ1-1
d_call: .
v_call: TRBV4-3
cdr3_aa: CASSQYAGGERTEAFF
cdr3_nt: TGCGCCAGCAGCCAATATGCCGGGGGCGAGAGGACTGAAGCTTTCTTT

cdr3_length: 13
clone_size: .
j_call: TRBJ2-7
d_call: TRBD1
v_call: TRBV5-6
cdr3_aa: CASSFGTAYEQYF
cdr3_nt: TGTGCCAGCAGCTTCGGGACAGCCTACGAGCAGTACTTC

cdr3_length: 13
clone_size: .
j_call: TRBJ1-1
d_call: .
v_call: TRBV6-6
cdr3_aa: CASSLGRNTEAFF
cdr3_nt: TGTGCCAGCAGCTTGGGACGGAACACTGAAGCTTTCTTT

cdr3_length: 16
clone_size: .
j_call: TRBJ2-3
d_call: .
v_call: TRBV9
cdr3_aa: CASSDSGGGPTDTQYF
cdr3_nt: TGTGCCAGCAGCGACTCAGGGGGGGGGCCCACAGATACGCAGTATTTT

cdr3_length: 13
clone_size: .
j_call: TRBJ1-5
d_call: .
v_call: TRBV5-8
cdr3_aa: CASSQVGNLPQHF
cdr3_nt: TGTGCCAGCAGTCAGGTGGGGAATCTGCCCCAGCATTTT

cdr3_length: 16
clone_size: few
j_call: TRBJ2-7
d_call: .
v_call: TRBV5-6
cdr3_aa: CASSDPLRLSPYEQYF
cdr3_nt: TGTGCCAGCAGCGATCCCCTTAGGCTCTCCCCCTACGAGCAGTACTTC

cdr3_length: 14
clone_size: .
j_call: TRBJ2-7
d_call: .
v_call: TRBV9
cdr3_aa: CASSVATGKYEQYF
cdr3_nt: TGTGCCAGCAGCGTAGCCACAGGGAAGTACGAGCAGTACTTC

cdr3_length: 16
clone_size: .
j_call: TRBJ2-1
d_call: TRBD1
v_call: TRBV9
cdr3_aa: CASSGGTGRQGNEQFF
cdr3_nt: TGTGCCAGCAGCGGCGGGACAGGGCGGCAAGGCAATGAGCAGTTCTTC